The rows below give T cell receptor beta chains drawn from one sample of a study of human T cells and chemical hapten exposure. TCRdb called the RACE reads again in MiXCR, with one record for every CDR3 protein. Of about 30,000 distinct CDR3 sequences listed, approximately 6% are singletons. The sample consisted of whole blood, taken in connection with sensitization to the hapten diphenylcyclopropenone (DPC). The origin of the receptors is a man aged 25-45 years with alopecia areata. Some clones in this sample may be carry-over from other donors' samples. Both conserved end residues are part of each CDR3.

J gene | V gene | CDR3 protein
TRBJ1-2 | TRBV18 | CASSETGGEYGYTF
TRBJ2-3 | TRBV7-9 | CASSTWGVSTDTQYF
TRBJ2-1 | TRBV19 | CASIPNNPSSYNEQFF
TRBJ1-2 | TRBV6-5 | CASGYSAPHYGYTF
TRBJ2-7 | TRBV11-3 | CASSLRSYEQYF
TRBJ2-2 | TRBV4-3 | CARRKKGGGYTGELFF
TRBJ2-6 | TRBV12-3/TRBV12-4 | CASSFKGPGANVLTF
TRBJ2-4 | TRBV12-3/TRBV12-4 | CASSRPLAPPTKNIQYF
TRBJ1-2 | TRBV6-5 | CASSQTPYGYTF
TRBJ2-7 | TRBV10-2 | CATNDGPYEQYF
TRBJ2-1 | TRBV29-1 | CSVRDEQFF
TRBJ2-1 | TRBV20-1 | CSAREYSDEQFF
TRBJ2-7 | TRBV20-1 | CSARDLTYEQYF
TRBJ2-7 | TRBV9 | CASSVAGTSGGYEQYF
TRBJ1-2 | TRBV28 | CASSLRGNYGYTF
TRBJ2-7 | TRBV20-1 | CSAPSHSGGSYEQYF